This entry features one T cell receptor (beta chain) sequence. Relative to the germline gene, one junction end is altered; a read error may explain this. The sample originates from a study of CD4 and CD8 cells across lung adenocarcinoma regions. Localized lung adenocarcinoma, a non-small cell lung cancer, affected the donors. TCRdb fed the PCR reads into MiXCR, producing one record per CDR3 protein. The sample contains approximately 24,000 distinct CDR3 sequences, under 60% of which appear only once. The clonotype originates from a male donor with lung adenocarcinoma. The CD4 and CD8 labels of this study may be unreliable. The source material was CD8+ T cells from the center of a lung tumor.

As DNA, the CDR3 is TGTGCCAGCAGGAAAGGGGGGCTCATCGGGGCGCTGTTTTTT. This codes for CASRKGGLIGALFF. V is TRBV6-1 and J is TRBJ2-2; D possibly uses TRBD1 or TRBD2 (6 bases each). The CDR3 length is 14 residues. Per germline, CDR1 MNHNS and CDR2 SASEGT.